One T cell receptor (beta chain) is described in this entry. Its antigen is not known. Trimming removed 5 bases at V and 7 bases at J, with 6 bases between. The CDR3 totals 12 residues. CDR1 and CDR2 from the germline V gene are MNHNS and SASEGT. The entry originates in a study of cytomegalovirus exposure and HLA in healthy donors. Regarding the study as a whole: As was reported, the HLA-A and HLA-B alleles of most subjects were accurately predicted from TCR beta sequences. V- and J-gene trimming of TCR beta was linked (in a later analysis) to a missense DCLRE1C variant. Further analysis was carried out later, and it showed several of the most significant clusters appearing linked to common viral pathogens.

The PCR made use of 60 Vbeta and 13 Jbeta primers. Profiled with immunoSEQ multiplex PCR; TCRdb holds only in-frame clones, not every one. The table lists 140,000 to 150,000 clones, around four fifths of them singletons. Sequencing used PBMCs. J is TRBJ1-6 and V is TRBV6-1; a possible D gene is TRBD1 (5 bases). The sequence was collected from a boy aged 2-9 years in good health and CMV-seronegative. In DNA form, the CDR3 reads TGTGCCAGCAGTTCAGGGAATTCACCCCTCCACTTT. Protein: CASSSGNSPLHF.